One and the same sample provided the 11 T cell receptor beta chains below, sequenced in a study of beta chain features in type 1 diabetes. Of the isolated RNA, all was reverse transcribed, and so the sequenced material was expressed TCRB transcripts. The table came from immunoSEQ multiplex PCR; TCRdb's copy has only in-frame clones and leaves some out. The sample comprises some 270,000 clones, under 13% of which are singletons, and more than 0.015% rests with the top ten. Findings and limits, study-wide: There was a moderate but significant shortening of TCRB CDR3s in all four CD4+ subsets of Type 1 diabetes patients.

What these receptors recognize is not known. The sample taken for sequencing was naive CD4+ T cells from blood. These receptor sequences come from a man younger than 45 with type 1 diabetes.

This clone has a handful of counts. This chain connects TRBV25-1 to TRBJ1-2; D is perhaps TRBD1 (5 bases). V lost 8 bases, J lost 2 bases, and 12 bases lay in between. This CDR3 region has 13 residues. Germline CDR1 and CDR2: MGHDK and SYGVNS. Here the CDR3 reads CASGWAGNYGYTF. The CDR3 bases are TGTGCCAGCGGGTGGGCAGGGAACTATGGCTACACCTTC.

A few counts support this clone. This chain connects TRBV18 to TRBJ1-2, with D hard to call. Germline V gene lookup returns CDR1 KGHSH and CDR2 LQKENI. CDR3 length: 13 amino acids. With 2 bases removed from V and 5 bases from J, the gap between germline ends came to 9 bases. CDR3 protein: CASSPEGTYGYTF. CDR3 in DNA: TGTGCCAGCTCACCAGAGGGCACGTATGGCTACACCTTC.

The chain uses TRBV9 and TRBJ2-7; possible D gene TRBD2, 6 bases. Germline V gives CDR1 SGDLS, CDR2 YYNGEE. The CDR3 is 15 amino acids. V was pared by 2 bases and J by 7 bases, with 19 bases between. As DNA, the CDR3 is TGTGCCAGCAGCGTGGGGACTGCCATCAGGAGTGAGCAGTACTTC. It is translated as CASSVGTAIRSEQYF. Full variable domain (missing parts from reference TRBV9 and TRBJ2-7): DSGVTQTPKHLITATGQRVTLRCSPRSGDLSVYWYQQSLDQGLQFLIQYYNGEERAKGNILERFSAQQFPDLHSELNLSSLELGDSALYFCASSVGTAIRSEQYFGPGTRLTVT.

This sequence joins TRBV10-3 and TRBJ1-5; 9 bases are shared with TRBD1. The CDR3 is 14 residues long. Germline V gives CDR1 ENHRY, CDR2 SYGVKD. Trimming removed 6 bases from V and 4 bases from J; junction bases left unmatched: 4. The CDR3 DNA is TGTGCCATCAGCCCAGGGACAGGGAATCAGCCCCAGCATTTT. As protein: CAISPGTGNQPQHF.

CDR3 region: CASGAETGREQYF. The CDR3 coding sequence is TGTGCTAGTGGTGCCGAGACAGGGCGTGAGCAGTACTTC. V usage is TRBV12-5 and J usage is TRBJ2-7, with 7 bases identical to TRBD1. Unmatched junction bases numbered 8, after V lost 5 bases and J lost 7 bases. CDR1 and CDR2 from the germline V gene are LGHNT and FRNRAP. The CDR3 runs 13 residues.

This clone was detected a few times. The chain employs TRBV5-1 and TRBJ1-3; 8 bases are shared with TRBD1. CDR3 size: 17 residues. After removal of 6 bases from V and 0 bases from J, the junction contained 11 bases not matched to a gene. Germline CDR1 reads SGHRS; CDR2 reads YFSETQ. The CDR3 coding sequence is TGCGCCAGCACCCACGGGCCAGGGGGCTACTCTGGAAACACCATATATTTT. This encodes CASTHGPGGYSGNTIYF.

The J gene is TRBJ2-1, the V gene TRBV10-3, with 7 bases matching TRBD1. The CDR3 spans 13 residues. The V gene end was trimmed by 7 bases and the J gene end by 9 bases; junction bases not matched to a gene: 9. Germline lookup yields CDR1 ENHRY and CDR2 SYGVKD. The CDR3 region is CAIMGQFGFEQFF. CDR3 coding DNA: TGTGCCATCATGGGACAGTTCGGTTTTGAGCAGTTCTTC.

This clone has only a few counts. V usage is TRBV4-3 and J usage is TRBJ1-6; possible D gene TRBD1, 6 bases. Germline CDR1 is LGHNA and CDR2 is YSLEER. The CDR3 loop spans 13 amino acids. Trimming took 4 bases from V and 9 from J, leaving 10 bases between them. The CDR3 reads CASSRAGVSPLHF. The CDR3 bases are TGCGCCAGCAGCCGAGCAGGGGTTTCACCCCTCCACTTT.

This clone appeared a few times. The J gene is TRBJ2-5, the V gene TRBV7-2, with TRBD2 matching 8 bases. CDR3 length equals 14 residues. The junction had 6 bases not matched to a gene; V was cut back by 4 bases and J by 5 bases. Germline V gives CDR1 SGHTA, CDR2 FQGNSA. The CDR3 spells CASSSSGGRETQYF. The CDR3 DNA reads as TGTGCCAGCAGCTCTTCGGGGGGGCGGGAGACCCAGTACTTC.

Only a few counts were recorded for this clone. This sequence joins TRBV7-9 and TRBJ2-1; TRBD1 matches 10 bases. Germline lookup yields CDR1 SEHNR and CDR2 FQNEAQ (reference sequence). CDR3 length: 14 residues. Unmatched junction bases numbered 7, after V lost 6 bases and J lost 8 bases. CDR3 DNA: TGTGCCAGCAGTCTTTGGGACAGGGGCCATGAGCAGTTCTTC. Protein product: CASSLWDRGHEQFF.

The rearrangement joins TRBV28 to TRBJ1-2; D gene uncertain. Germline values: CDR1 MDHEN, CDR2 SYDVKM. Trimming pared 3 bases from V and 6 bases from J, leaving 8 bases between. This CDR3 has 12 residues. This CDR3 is CASSFKRDGYTF. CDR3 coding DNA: TGTGCCAGCAGTTTCAAGAGGGATGGCTACACCTTC.